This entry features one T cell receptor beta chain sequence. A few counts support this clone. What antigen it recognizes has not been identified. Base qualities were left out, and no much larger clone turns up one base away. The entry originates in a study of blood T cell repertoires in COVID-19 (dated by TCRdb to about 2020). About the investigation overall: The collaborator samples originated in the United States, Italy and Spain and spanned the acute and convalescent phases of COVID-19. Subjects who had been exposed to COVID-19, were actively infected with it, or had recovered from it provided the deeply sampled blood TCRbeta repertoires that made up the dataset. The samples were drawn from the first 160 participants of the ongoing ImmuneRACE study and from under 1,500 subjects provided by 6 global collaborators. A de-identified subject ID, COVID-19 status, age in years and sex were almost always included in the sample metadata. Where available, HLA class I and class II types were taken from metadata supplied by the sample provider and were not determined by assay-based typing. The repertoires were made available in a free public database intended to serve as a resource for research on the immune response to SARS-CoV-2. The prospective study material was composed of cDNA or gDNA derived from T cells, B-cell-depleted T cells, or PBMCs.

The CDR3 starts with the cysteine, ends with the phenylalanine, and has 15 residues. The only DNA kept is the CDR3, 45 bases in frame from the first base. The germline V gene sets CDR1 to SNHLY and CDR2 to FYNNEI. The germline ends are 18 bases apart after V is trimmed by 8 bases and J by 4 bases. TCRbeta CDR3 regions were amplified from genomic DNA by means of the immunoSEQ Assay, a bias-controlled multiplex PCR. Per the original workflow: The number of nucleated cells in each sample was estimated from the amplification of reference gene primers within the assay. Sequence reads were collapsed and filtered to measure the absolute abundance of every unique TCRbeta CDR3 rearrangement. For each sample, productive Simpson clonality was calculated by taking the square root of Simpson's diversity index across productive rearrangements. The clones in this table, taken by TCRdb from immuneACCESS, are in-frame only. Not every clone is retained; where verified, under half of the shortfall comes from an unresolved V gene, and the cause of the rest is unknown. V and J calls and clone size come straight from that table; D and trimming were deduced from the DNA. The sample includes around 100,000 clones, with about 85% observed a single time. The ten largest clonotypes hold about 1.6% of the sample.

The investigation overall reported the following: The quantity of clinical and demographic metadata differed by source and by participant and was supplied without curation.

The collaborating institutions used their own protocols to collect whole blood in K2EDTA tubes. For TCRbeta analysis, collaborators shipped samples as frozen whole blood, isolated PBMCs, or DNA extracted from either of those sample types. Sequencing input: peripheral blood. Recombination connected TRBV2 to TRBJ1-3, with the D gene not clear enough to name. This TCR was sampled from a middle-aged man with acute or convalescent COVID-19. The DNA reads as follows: TGTGCCAGCCACCTACAGAGCTTTATGGGAAACACCATATATTTT. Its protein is CASHLQSFMGNTIYF. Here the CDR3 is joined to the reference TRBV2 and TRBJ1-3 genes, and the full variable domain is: EPEVTQTPSHQVTQMGQEVILRCVPISNHLYFYWYRQILGQKVEFLVSFYNNEISEKSEIFDDQFSVERPDGSNFTLKIRSTKLEDSAMYFCASHLQSFMGNTIYFGEGSWLTVV.